This T cell receptor beta chain was obtained from a study of blood T cell repertoires in COVID-19. The assay was immunoSEQ multiplex PCR, and TCRdb's table has in-frame clones only and misses some. This sample has about 160,000 clones, with roughly 80% found just once. V was cut by 0 bases and J by 2 bases, with 7 bases left in between. CDR1 and CDR2 from the germline V gene are LNHNV and YYDKDF (reference sequence). The CDR3 is made up of 14 amino acids. The clonotype originates from a woman in her forties with acute COVID-19. This chain links TRBV15 with TRBJ1-1; D is unresolved. The sequenced material came from PBMCs or T cells enriched from blood (not recorded which). CDR3 sequence: CATSRESVNTEAFF. CDR3 bases: TGTGCCACCAGCAGAGAATCAGTCAACACTGAAGCTTTCTTT.